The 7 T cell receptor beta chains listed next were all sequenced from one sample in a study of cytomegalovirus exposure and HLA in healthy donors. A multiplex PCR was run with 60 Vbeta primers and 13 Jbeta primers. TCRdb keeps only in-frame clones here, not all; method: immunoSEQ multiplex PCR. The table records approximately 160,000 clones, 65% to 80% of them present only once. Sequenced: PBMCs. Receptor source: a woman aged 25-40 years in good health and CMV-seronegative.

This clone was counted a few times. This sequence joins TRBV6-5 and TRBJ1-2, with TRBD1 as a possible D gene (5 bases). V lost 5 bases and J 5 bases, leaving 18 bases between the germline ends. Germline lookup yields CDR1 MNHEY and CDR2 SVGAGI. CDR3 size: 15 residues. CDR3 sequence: CASSPRMDTRYGYTF. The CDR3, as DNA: TGTGCCAGCAGTCCGCGCATGGACACCAGATATGGCTACACCTTC.

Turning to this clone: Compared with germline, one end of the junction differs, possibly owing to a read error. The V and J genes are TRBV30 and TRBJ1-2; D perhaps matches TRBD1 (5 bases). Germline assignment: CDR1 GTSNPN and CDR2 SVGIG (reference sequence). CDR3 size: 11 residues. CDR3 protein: CAWSLSGGPSF. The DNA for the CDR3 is TGTGCCTGGAGTCTCTCGGGGGGACCAAGCTTC. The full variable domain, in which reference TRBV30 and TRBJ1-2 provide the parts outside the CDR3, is SQTIHQWPATLVQPVGSPLSLECTVEGTSNPNLYWYRQAAGRGLQLLFYSVGIGQISSEVPQNLSASRPQDRQFILSSKKLLLSDSGFYLCAWSLSGGPSFGSGTRLTVV.

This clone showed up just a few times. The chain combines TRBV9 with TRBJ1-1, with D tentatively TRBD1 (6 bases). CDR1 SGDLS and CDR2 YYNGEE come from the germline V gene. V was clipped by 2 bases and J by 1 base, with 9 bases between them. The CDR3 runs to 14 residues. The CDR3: CASSVAGANTEAFF. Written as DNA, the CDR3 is TGTGCCAGCAGCGTGGCAGGGGCGAACACTGAAGCTTTCTTT.

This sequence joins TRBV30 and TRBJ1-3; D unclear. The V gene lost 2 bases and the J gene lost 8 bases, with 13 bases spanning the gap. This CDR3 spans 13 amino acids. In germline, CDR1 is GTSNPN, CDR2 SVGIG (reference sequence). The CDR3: CAWSRSGVDTIYF. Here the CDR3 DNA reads TGTGCCTGGAGTAGGTCCGGGGTGGACACCATATATTTT.

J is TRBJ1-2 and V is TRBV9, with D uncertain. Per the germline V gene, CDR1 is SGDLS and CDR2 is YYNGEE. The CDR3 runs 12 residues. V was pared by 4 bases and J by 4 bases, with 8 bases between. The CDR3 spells CASSSAIYGYTF. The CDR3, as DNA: TGTGCCAGCAGCTCCGCTATCTATGGCTACACCTTC.

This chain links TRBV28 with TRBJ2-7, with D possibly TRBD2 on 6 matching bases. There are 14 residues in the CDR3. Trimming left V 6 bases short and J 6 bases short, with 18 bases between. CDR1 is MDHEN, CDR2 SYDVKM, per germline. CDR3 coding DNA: TGTGCCAGCAGCTTCTTTAGCGGAGCCTGCGAGCAGTACTTC. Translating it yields CASSFFSGACEQYF.

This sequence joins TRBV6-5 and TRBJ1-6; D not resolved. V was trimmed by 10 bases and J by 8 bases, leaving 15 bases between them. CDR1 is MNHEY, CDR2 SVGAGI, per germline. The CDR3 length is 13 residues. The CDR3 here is CAIGPPPHSPLHF. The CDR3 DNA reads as TGTGCCATCGGTCCCCCCCCGCATTCACCCCTCCACTTT.